Shown below are 18 T cell receptor beta chains from a single sample sequenced in a study of blood T cell repertoires in COVID-19. Clones were sequenced by immunoSEQ multiplex PCR, and TCRdb holds only the in-frame ones, with some missing. Of 300,000 to 350,000 clones in the sample, about nine tenths were seen once. What was sequenced was PBMCs or T cells enriched from blood (not recorded which). These receptors were obtained from a woman aged 25-40 years who had recovered from COVID-19.

The chain links TRBV7-2 to TRBJ2-5; a possible D gene is TRBD1 (6 bases). The CDR3 is 14 residues long. Germline-derived CDR1 and CDR2 are SGHTA and FQGNSA. V lost 2 bases and J 4 bases, leaving 11 bases between the germline ends. Here the CDR3 DNA reads TGTGCCAGCAGCTTACTGGGGGCAGGAGAGACCCAGTACTTC. Protein sequence: CASSLLGAGETQYF. The variable domain in full, with the rest retrieved from reference TRBV7-2 and TRBJ2-5, is GAGVSQSPSNKVTEKGKDVELRCDPISGHTALYWYRQSLGQGLEFLIYFQGNSAPDKSGLPSDRFSAERTGGSVSTLTIQRTQQEDSAVYLCASSLLGAGETQYFGPGTRLLVL.

This chain uses TRBV4-1 with TRBJ1-3, with unresolved D. The CDR3 extends over 15 amino acids. Trimming removed 2 bases at V and 4 bases at J, with 12 bases between. Germline V gives CDR1 MGHRA, CDR2 YSYEKL. CDR3 nucleotides: TGCGCCAGCAGCCAATCGAAGGAGGAAGGAAACACCATATATTTT. Translating gives CASSQSKEEGNTIYF.

The V gene is TRBV27, the J gene TRBJ1-5; 8 bases line up with TRBD1. The CDR3 is made up of 14 amino acids. CDR1 is MNHEY, CDR2 SMNVEV, per germline (reference sequence). Unmatched junction bases numbered 9, after V lost 5 bases and J lost 9 bases. The DNA of the CDR3 is TGTGCCAGCAGTATTTCGGGACAGGTGGGGCCCCAGCATTTT. The encoded protein is CASSISGQVGPQHF.

This chain joins TRBV7-9 and TRBJ2-1, with a weak D call TRBD1 (5 bases). V lost 2 bases, J lost 5 bases, and 10 bases lay in between. The CDR3 spans 14 residues. Germline CDR1 SEHNR, CDR2 FQNEAQ (reference sequence). The CDR3 DNA sequence: TGTGCCAGCAGCTTAATGGGGCTAAACAATGAGCAGTTCTTC. This translates into CASSLMGLNNEQFF.

The chain couples TRBV7-2 to TRBJ2-3, with 12 nucleotides matching TRBD2. V was clipped by 7 bases and J by 4 bases; unmatched bases: 6. Germline values: CDR1 SGHTA, CDR2 FQGNSA. This CDR3 has 15 amino acids. The CDR3 DNA reads TGTGCCAGCACTCTGACTAGCGGGAGACCAGATACGCAGTATTTT. This gives the protein CASTLTSGRPDTQYF.

This clone came up a few times. The chain carries TRBV12-5 and TRBJ2-2; 9 nucleotides match TRBD2. In germline, CDR1 is LGHNT, CDR2 FRNRAP. Losses at the gene ends were 4 bases for V and 4 bases for J; bases not matched to a gene: 4. This CDR3 region has 15 residues. The DNA for the CDR3 is TGTGCTAGTGGTTCGAGACTAGCGGCCACCGGGGAGCTGTTTTTT. As protein: CASGSRLAATGELFF.

This clone showed up just once. J is TRBJ2-7 and V is TRBV29-1, with TRBD2 matching over 11 bases. CDR1 is SQVTM, CDR2 ANQGSEA, per germline. Trimming at V came to 6 bases and at J to 6 bases, leaving 7 bases not matched to a gene. This CDR3 has 13 residues. Written as DNA, the CDR3 is TGCAGCGTCCGACTAGCGGGACGGCTCGAGCAGTACTTC. It specifies CSVRLAGRLEQYF.

The chain joins TRBV20-1 to TRBJ1-2; a weak D match, TRBD1 (6 bases). V lost 6 bases to trimming and J lost 4 bases, with 9 bases between them. Per germline, CDR1 DFQATT and CDR2 SNEGSKA (reference sequence). The CDR3 is 11 residues long. In DNA, the CDR3 is TGCAGTGCACAGGGCCTCTATGGCTACACCTTC. Amino acid sequence: CSAQGLYGYTF.

The chain has TRBV11-2 and TRBJ1-4; D is possibly TRBD1 (5 bases). The CDR3 sequence is 16 residues long. Germline values: CDR1 SGHAT, CDR2 FQNNGV. The V gene lost 0 bases and the J gene lost 1 base, with 9 bases spanning the gap. The CDR3 DNA reads as TGTGCCAGCAGCTTAGAGGGGCGACAAACTAATGAAAAACTGTTTTTT. This encodes CASSLEGRQTNEKLFF.

The V call is TRBV4-1, the J call TRBJ1-5; 11 bases agree with TRBD1. The germline gives CDR1 MGHRA, CDR2 YSYEKL. With V trimmed by 1 base and J by 6 bases, 5 bases remained unmatched. The CDR3 has 16 amino acids. DNA of the CDR3: TGCGCCAGCAGCCAAGCGGACAGGGGGCGCGTTCAGCCCCAGCATTTT. It yields the protein CASSQADRGRVQPQHF.

The J gene is TRBJ2-2, the V gene TRBV7-3; weak D call: TRBD2 (6 bases). CDR1 SGHTA and CDR2 FQGTGA come from the germline V gene. V was trimmed by 2 bases and J by 1 base, leaving 11 bases between them. The CDR3 covers 16 residues. DNA for the CDR3: TGTGCCAGCAGCTTACGGGTTAGCGGGAACACCGGGGAGCTGTTTTTT. Translated, it gives CASSLRVSGNTGELFF.

J is TRBJ2-7 and V is TRBV3-1 (or the pseudogene TRBV3-2); TRBD1 matches at 8 bases. The V gene's germline CDR1 is LGHDT and CDR2 YNNKEL (reference sequence). The CDR3 is made up of 15 amino acids. The junction had 7 bases not matched to a gene; V was cut back by 3 bases and J by 3 bases. CDR3 coding DNA: TGTGCCAGCAGCCATCCCCCGGGACAGGTCTACGAGCAGTACTTC. This codes for CASSHPPGQVYEQYF.

The chain has TRBV19 and TRBJ2-7, with D hard to call. The CDR3 totals 14 residues. CDR1 and CDR2 (germline): LNHDA, SQIVND (reference sequence). Between the trimmed V and J ends, which lost 6 bases and 0 bases, there was a span of 12 bases. CDR3 sequence (DNA): TGTGCCAGTAGCCCGACTTGGAGCTCCTACGAGCAGTACTTC. Translated, it gives CASSPTWSSYEQYF.

This sequence joins TRBV6-2 or TRBV6-3 and TRBJ2-5; D not certain. V was shortened by 2 bases and J by 2 bases, with 12 bases between the two germline ends. The germline V gene has CDR1 MNHEY and CDR2 SVGEGT. The CDR3 length is 15 residues. The CDR3 DNA is TGTGCCAGCAGTTACAGCGTAAGCGCACAAGAGACCCAGTACTTC. This translates into CASSYSVSAQETQYF.

CDR3 sequence reads: CASSLDRSETQYF. CDR3 coding DNA: TGCGCCAGCAGTCTCGACAGATCCGAGACCCAGTACTTC. The chain is built from TRBV10-2 and TRBJ2-5, with D tentatively TRBD1 (5 bases). V was cut by 5 bases and J by 5 bases, with 12 bases left in between. Germline CDR1 and CDR2: WSHSY and SAAADI. This CDR3 is built from 13 residues.

The chain couples TRBV6-5 to TRBJ1-5, with 8 bases identical to TRBD1. The CDR3 runs 14 residues. Germline lookup yields CDR1 MNHEY and CDR2 SVGAGI. With V trimmed by 10 bases and J by 5 bases, 10 bases remained unmatched. The CDR3 region has the DNA TGTGCCACAGGGGGGACAGGCGAACATCAGCCCCAGCATTTT. Residues: CATGGTGEHQPQHF.

The chain links TRBV7-2 to TRBJ2-2; TRBD2 aligns across 10 bases. V was pared by 1 base and J by 0 bases, with 8 bases of the junction left unmatched. The CDR3 length is 19 residues. Germline assignment: CDR1 SGHTA and CDR2 FQGNSA. The DNA of the CDR3 is TGTGCCAGCAGCTTAGTTTCACTAGCGGGGCTCGCGAACACCGGGGAGCTGTTTTTT. Translating gives CASSLVSLAGLANTGELFF.

A remark on this clone: One end of the junction does not line up with germline, which may come from a read error. The chain couples TRBV7-2 to TRBJ2-3; D is possibly TRBD1 (6 bases). The CDR3 totals 12 residues. CDR1 is SGHTA and CDR2 is FQGNSA in the germline V gene. The CDR3 here is CASSSTRDTRYF. The CDR3 DNA reads TGTGCCAGCAGCTCTACTCGGGACACGCGGTATTTT.